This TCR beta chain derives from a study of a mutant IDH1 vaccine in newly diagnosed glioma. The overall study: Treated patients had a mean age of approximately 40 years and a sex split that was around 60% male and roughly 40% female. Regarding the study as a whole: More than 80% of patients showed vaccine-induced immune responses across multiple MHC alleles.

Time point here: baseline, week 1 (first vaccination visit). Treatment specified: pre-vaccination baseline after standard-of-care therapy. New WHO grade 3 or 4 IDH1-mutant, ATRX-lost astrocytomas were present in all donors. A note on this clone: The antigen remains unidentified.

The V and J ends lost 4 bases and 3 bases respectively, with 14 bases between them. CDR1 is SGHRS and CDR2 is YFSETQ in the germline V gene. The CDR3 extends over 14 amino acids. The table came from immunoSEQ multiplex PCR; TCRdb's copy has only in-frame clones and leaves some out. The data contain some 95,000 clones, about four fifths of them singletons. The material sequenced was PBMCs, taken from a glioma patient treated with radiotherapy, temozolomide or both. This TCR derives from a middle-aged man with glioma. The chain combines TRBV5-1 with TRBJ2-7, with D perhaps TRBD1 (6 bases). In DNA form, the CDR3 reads TGCGCCAGCAGCCCCCAGGGGCCAAGCTACGAGCAGTACTTC. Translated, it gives CASSPQGPSYEQYF. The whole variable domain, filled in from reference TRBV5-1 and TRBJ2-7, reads KAGVTQTPRYLIKTRGQQVTLSCSPISGHRSVSWYQQTPGQGLQFLFEYFSETQRNKGNFPGRFSGRQFSNSRSEMNVSTLELGDSALYLCASSPQGPSYEQYFGPGTRLTVT.